The present entry profiles one TCR beta chain with its context. What it recognizes is unknown. The sample is drawn from a study of cytomegalovirus exposure and HLA in healthy donors. Study-wide background: Out of roughly 170 million T cells, an earlier analysis found fewer than 140 million unique TCR beta sequences in total.

Study-wide results and caveats: For cytomegalovirus status, the classifier reportedly gave diagnoses with high specificity and sensitivity. Associated with cytomegalovirus, according to the listing, were about 160 TCR beta chains. Evidence from a later analysis indicated that most CMV-associated TCR beta chains looked HLA-restricted.

The primer mix had 60 Vbeta and 13 Jbeta primers. TCRdb keeps only in-frame clones here, not all; method: immunoSEQ multiplex PCR. In total, the table holds around 100,000 clones. The length of the CDR3 is 15 residues. With 3 bases clipped from V and 8 bases from J, the junction kept 9 bases outside the gene matches. Germline assignment: CDR1 MGHDK and CDR2 SYGVNS. The chain employs TRBV25-1 and TRBJ1-1, with TRBD1 matching over 10 bases. The sequenced sample consisted of PBMCs. This clonotype was obtained from a young man in good health and CMV-seronegative. The CDR3 nucleotides read TGTGCCAGCAGTGATCTCGGCCAGGACAGGGGGGAAGCTTTCTTT. Translated: CASSDLGQDRGEAFF.